This record looks at one T cell receptor beta chain sequence and its context. This record comes from a study of blood T cells in healthy people across ages. Looking at the study overall: About one barcoded beta molecule per two T cells came from capture by template switching.

A second PCR of about 6 to 11 cycles used a sample-barcoded 5' primer and a J-beta primer mix. The template-switch adaptor, which had 12 random nucleotides, put a tag on each cDNA molecule. TCRdb itself ran the 5' RACE reads through MiXCR, one entry per CDR3 protein. Among roughly 410,000 distinct CDR3 sequences listed, about 49% were seen once. Peripheral blood samples of 9 to 10 milliliters were drawn from each donor. The CDR3 has 14 residues. V trimming: 5 bases; J trimming: 5 bases; junction bases outside the gene matches: 7. Germline CDR1 is MDHEN and CDR2 is SYDVKM. Sequenced sample: blood. The chain couples TRBV28 to TRBJ2-5, with 8 bases that match TRBD2. The receptor comes from a man aged 55 to 70 in good health. CDR3 residues: CASSPAGGAETQYF. In DNA form, the CDR3 reads TGTGCCAGCAGTCCCGCCGGGGGGGCTGAGACCCAGTACTTC.